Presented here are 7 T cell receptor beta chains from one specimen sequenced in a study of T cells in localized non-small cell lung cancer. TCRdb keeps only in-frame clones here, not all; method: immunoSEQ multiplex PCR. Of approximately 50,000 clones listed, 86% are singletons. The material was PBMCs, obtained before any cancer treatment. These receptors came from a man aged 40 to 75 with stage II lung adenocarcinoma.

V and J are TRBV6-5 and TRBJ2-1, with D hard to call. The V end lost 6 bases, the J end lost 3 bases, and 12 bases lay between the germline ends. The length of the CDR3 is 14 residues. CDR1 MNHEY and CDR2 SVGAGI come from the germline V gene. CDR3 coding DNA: TGTGCCAGCAGGGAATCCGCGATCTACAATGAGCAGTTCTTC. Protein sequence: CASRESAIYNEQFF.

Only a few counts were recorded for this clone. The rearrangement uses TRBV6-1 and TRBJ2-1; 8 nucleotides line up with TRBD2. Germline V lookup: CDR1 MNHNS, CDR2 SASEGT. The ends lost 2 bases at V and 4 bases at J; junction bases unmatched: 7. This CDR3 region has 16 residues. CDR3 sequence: CASSESLAGVYNEQFF. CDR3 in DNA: TGTGCCAGCAGTGAATCCCTAGCGGGTGTTTACAATGAGCAGTTCTTC.

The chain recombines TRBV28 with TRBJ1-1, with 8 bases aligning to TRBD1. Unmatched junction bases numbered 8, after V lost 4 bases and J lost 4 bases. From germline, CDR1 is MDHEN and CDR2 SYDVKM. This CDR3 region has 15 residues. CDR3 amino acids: CASSSPTTGGTEAFF. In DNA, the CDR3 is TGTGCCAGCAGTTCCCCCACAACAGGGGGCACTGAAGCTTTCTTT.

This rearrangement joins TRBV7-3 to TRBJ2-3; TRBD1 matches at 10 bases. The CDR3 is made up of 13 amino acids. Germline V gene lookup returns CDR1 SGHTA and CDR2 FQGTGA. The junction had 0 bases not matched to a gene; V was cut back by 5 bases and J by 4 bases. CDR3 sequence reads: CASSGQGADTQYF. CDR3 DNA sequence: TGTGCCAGCAGCGGACAGGGGGCAGATACGCAGTATTTT.

CDR3 sequence: CASSVGPRGAGELFF. CDR3 sequence (DNA): TGTGCCAGCAGCGTAGGCCCGCGGGGGGCCGGGGAGCTGTTTTTT. The V call is TRBV9, the J call TRBJ2-2; 8 bases match TRBD2. CDR1 is SGDLS, CDR2 YYNGEE, per germline. The V and J ends lost 0 bases and 6 bases, in that order; junction bases with no gene match: 4. This CDR3 has 15 residues.

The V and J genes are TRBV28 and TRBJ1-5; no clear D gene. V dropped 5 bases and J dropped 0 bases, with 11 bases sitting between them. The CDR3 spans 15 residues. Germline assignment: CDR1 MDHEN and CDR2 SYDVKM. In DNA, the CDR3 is TGTGCCAGCAGTCCCAGACCCCCTAGCAATCAGCCCCAGCATTTT. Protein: CASSPRPPSNQPQHF.

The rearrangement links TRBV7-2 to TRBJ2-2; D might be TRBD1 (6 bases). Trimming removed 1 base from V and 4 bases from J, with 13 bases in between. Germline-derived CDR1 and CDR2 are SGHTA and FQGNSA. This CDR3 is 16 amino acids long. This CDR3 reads CASSLDSGVVTGELFF. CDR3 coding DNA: TGTGCCAGCAGCTTAGACTCAGGGGTGGTCACCGGGGAGCTGTTTTTT.